This TCR beta chain was sequenced for a study of regulatory T cells in long-lasting Graves disease. The study's findings and limits: Favored usage of TRBV28, TRBJ1-2 and TRBJ2-5 was recorded in persistent disease.

Through Arm-PCR of CDR3 regions and iRepertoire HTBI primers, TCR beta libraries were built. One entry per CDR3 protein results from TCRdb running MiXCR on the multiplex PCR reads. The sample has about 420,000 distinct CDR3 sequences, less than 25% seen once; the top ten hold around 26%. Time point indicated: persistent/refractory GD, antithyroid drugs over 5 years with positive TRAb. Scientists built the TCR library using RNA that was extracted from PBMCs. All patients originated from an endocrinology department located in Xi'an, China. The germline CDR1 and CDR2 sequences are LGHDT and YNNKEL (reference sequence). This CDR3 region has 12 residues. The ends were cut back, 4 bases at V and 9 bases at J, with 10 bases in the middle. This clonotype was seen a handful of times. As yet, its antigen is unknown.

The rearrangement joins TRBV3-1 to TRBJ2-1, with D possibly being TRBD1 (5 bases). The sequence was collected from a female donor with Graves disease. The sequencing used peripheral blood mononuclear cells (PBMCs), collected when the disease was refractory, from a patient treated with antithyroid drugs. CDR3 DNA: TGTGCCAGCAGCCTCAGGGTTGGTGAGCAGTTCTTC. It is translated as CASSLRVGEQFF.